This T cell receptor (beta chain) was recovered during a study of T cell repertoires in cytomegalovirus infection (dated by TCRdb to between 2018 and 2021). In the study overall: The peptide stimulations were aimed at well-studied HLA-B-restricted epitopes as well as recently identified HLA-C-restricted CMV epitopes, whose presentation resists viral immunomodulation. Because public TCR beta signatures pointed to carriage of CMV infection together with the matching HLA type, the HLA type of each donor mattered for the analysis.

The study at large found these results: Cumulative frequency of public TCR beta family members discriminated carriers of CMV infection plus the relevant HLA type in this cohort and an independent roughly 330-donor cohort. In the ex vivo response, HLA-C-restricted CMV-specific TCR beta clonotypes were dominant, and in two of eight donors the single most frequent clonotype came from this HLA-C-restricted group.

The sample's treatment or condition label is to be understood as: in vitro stimulation with specific CMV peptide epitopes to enrich CMV-specific T cells. CDR1 and CDR2 are read off the germline V gene as MDHEN and SYDVKM. V gives up 3 bases and J gives up 5 bases, and the segment between their germline ends measures 11 bases. Measured from the cysteine to the phenylalanine, the CDR3 is 14 residues long. Only CDR3 DNA remains: 42 bases, in frame from the first base. Reads for this sample came from an Illumina HiSeq 1500. The public sequencing data were trimmed at Q25 with fastp and processed into clonotypes with MiXCR by TCRdb, which kept only in-frame beta chains. Each CDR3 protein appears once, grouped with its most common genes and DNA. The sample contains about 360,000 distinct CDR3 sequences, about 32% of them found a single time. Roughly 13% of the sample is in the top ten clones. This clonotype has a handful of counts. Its antigen is unknown. Base qualities are not provided; no much larger clone lies one nucleotide away.

The clonotype originates from a human donor in good health (CMV status not recorded). Some clones in this sample may be carry-over from other donors' samples. The rearranged segments are TRBV28 and TRBJ1-5; TRBD1 could be the D gene, as 6 bases match. This specimen consisted of cultured PBMCs, obtained from culture after CMV antigen stimulation. The CDR3 loop reads CASSFGTHDQPQHF. The bases are TGTGCCAGCAGTTTCGGGACACACGATCAGCCCCAGCATTTT.